This T cell receptor beta chain was profiled in a study of CD8+ T cells in alopecia areata. Whole-study results and caveats: Sharing of TCR sequences between patients (possibly for HLA-related reasons) was less clear than in mice.

As for this clone: Its cognate antigen is unknown.

The CDR3 runs 13 residues. Trimming left V 3 bases short and J 4 bases short, with 12 bases between. Germline CDR1 GTSNPN, CDR2 SVGIG (reference sequence). RNA extraction was followed by reverse transcription into cDNA, which acted as the sequencing template. Profiling relied on immunoSEQ multiplex PCR, and the TCRdb table lists in-frame clones only, not all of them. The sample gives some 160,000 clones, less than 75% of which show up once; less than 40% is in the top ten. The TCR originated in a human donor in good health. The sample was CD8+ T cells sorted from blood. The chain is built from TRBV30 and TRBJ1-1; D is undetermined. The CDR3 loop reads CAWRQRMSTEAFF. The CDR3 DNA reads TGTGCCTGGAGACAGCGGATGAGCACTGAAGCTTTCTTT. Complete variable domain (other parts from reference TRBV30 and TRBJ1-1): SQTIHQWPATLVQPVGSPLSLECTVEGTSNPNLYWYRQAAGRGLQLLFYSVGIGQISSEVPQNLSASRPQDRQFILSSKKLLLSDSGFYLCAWRQRMSTEAFFGQGTRLTVV.